The next 12 T cell receptor beta chains were all read from a single sample in a study of vaccination effects on CD4 cells after COVID-19. Sequencing was performed with immunoSEQ multiplex PCR; in TCRdb, only in-frame clones are kept and a portion is missing. The table shows about 15,000 clones, with more than 60% occurring only once. The antigens of these receptors remain unknown. Expansion of antigen-specific CD4+ T cells with viral peptide pools was carried out by the ViraFEST assay before sequencing. When around ten days of culture had elapsed, CD4+ T cells were isolated. All participants had two doses of either the BNT162b2 or mRNA-1273 vaccine. Sequenced material: CD4+ T cells from PBMCs cultured with HCoV-NL63 spike peptides, taken after COVID-19 vaccination. These receptors all stem from a human donor who received a COVID-19 vaccine.

The chain recombines TRBV28 with TRBJ2-1, with D hard to call. The ends were cut back, 4 bases at V and 10 bases at J, with 8 bases in the middle. There are 11 residues in the CDR3. CDR1 is MDHEN, CDR2 SYDVKM, per germline. The CDR3 is CASSYKEEQFF. As DNA, the CDR3 is TGTGCCAGCAGTTATAAGGAGGAGCAGTTCTTC.

This clone is medium-sized (0.01 to 0.1%) by share. The chain employs TRBV18 and TRBJ1-5; no definite D call. CDR1 KGHSH and CDR2 LQKENI come from the germline V gene. Trimming removed 3 bases from V and 1 base from J, with 10 bases in between. This CDR3 has 15 amino acids. This CDR3 is CASSPVALSNQPQHF. The CDR3 nucleotides are TGTGCCAGCTCACCGGTCGCACTGAGCAATCAGCCCCAGCATTTT.

V usage is TRBV4-1 and J usage is TRBJ2-1; the match to TRBD2 covers 15 bases. The V gene end was trimmed by 1 base and the J gene end by 8 bases; junction bases not matched to a gene: 9. This CDR3 comprises 18 residues. Per germline, CDR1 MGHRA and CDR2 YSYEKL. CDR3 amino acids: CASSQVSGLAGGPDEQFF. CDR3 in DNA: TGCGCCAGCAGCCAAGTGTCCGGACTAGCGGGAGGGCCGGATGAGCAGTTCTTC.

The V and J genes are TRBV19 and TRBJ2-3, with 7 bases lining up with TRBD2. With V trimmed by 6 bases and J by 4 bases, 7 bases remained unmatched. Germline-derived CDR1 and CDR2 are LNHDA and SQIVND (reference sequence). The CDR3 spans 14 residues. In DNA form, the CDR3 reads TGTGCCAGTAGAAGAGCGGGAACCGCAGATACGCAGTATTTT. Translated: CASRRAGTADTQYF.

This sequence joins TRBV11-2 and TRBJ2-4, with TRBD1 matching 9 bases. V was pared by 2 bases and J by 7 bases, with 9 bases of the junction left unmatched. The germline gives CDR1 SGHAT, CDR2 FQNNGV. The CDR3 spans 16 residues. The CDR3 region is CASSLSLGTGQNIQYF. The CDR3, as DNA: TGTGCCAGCAGCTTAAGTTTGGGGACAGGGCAGAACATTCAGTACTTC.

In its sample, this clone was seen once. The chain employs TRBV2 and TRBJ1-5; D not certain. CDR1 is SNHLY and CDR2 is FYNNEI in the germline V gene. The CDR3 loop spans 14 amino acids. V was cut by 4 bases and J by 0 bases, with 7 bases left in between. The CDR3 region is CASSVGNSNQPQHF. DNA of the CDR3: TGTGCCAGCAGTGTGGGGAATAGCAATCAGCCCCAGCATTTT.

The chain employs TRBV18 and TRBJ1-2; D not certain. The CDR3 totals 16 residues. The V gene's germline CDR1 is KGHSH and CDR2 LQKENI. V was clipped by 0 bases and J by 4 bases, with 15 bases between them. The CDR3 DNA sequence: TGTGCCAGCTCACCACCGGTCGGGTCCGAGGGCTATGGCTACACCTTC. Translating gives CASSPPVGSEGYGYTF.

This sequence joins TRBV6-5 and TRBJ1-1; a weak D match, TRBD1 (5 bases). The germline V and J ends were trimmed by 4 bases and 0 bases, with 6 bases remaining between them. Germline V lookup: CDR1 MNHEY, CDR2 SVGAGI. The CDR3 runs to 13 residues. DNA for the CDR3: TGTGCCAGCAGTTCAGGGTTGAACACTGAAGCTTTCTTT. Protein sequence: CASSSGLNTEAFF.

This clone was picked up a small number of times. V and J are TRBV12-3 or TRBV12-4 and TRBJ1-5; D is uncertain. This CDR3 has 12 amino acids. Trimming stripped 5 bases from V and 4 bases from J, with 6 bases between. The CDR3 is CASSRPNQPQHF. The CDR3 DNA reads as TGTGCCAGCAGTCGCCCGAATCAGCCCCAGCATTTT.

This chain links TRBV19 with TRBJ2-5, with 7 bases matching TRBD1. Germline CDR1 is LNHDA and CDR2 is SQIVND (reference sequence). J lost 1 base, V lost 2 bases, and 4 bases had no gene match. This CDR3 is 15 amino acids long. CDR3 region: CASSISAGGQETQYF. DNA of the CDR3: TGTGCCAGTAGTATAAGTGCAGGGGGCCAAGAGACCCAGTACTTC.

This clone was found once. The rearrangement links TRBV30 to TRBJ2-6, with D possibly being TRBD2 (5 bases). V dropped 1 base and J dropped 1 base, with 11 bases sitting between them. Germline CDR1 is GTSNPN and CDR2 is SVGIG (reference sequence). CDR3 length equals 16 residues. The CDR3 DNA sequence: TGTGCCTGGAGTGGCCTACCGGGGTCTGGGGCCAACGTCCTGACTTTC. This codes for CAWSGLPGSGANVLTF.

The V gene is TRBV3-1 (or the pseudogene TRBV3-2), the J gene TRBJ2-2, with D perhaps given as TRBD1 or TRBD2 (6 bases each). The CDR3 contains 15 residues. Trimming removed 6 bases at V and 6 bases at J, with 17 bases between. The germline gives CDR1 LGHDT, CDR2 YNNKEL (reference sequence). DNA for the CDR3: TGTGCCAGCAGTGAGCAGGGGAGGTGGGCCGGGGAGCTGTTTTTT. It specifies CASSEQGRWAGELFF.